Following are 22 T cell receptor beta chains from one sample sequenced in a study of T cell responses to AZD1222 COVID-19 vaccine. The protocol was immunoSEQ multiplex PCR, while the TCRdb copy is restricted to in-frame clones and leaves out a portion. The sample lists over 100,000 clones; approximately 85% were seen once. This material consisted of peripheral blood, taken 28 days after the second dose of the MenACWY control vaccine. The receptors come from an adult who received the MenACWY meningococcal vaccine as a control.

The gene calls are TRBV7-9 and TRBJ1-3, with 7 positions matching TRBD1. Germline V lookup: CDR1 SEHNR, CDR2 FQNEAQ (reference sequence). This CDR3 contains 16 residues. Trimming cost V 0 bases and J 4 bases; bases outside gene matches: 6. The CDR3: CASSLAPTGRGNTIYF. In DNA form, the CDR3 reads TGTGCCAGCAGCTTAGCTCCGACAGGGAGGGGAAACACCATATATTTT. Full variable domain (outside the CDR3, taken from reference TRBV7-9 and TRBJ1-3): DTGVSQNPRHKITKRGQNVTFRCDPISEHNRLYWYRQTLGQGPEFLTYFQNEAQLEKSRLLSDRFSAERPKGSFSTLEIQRTEQGDSAMYLCASSLAPTGRGNTIYFGEGSWLTVV.

V usage is TRBV24-1 and J usage is TRBJ2-1; 10 bases are shared with TRBD2. The CDR3 is 16 amino acids. After removal of 1 base from V and 6 bases from J, the junction contained 5 bases not matched to a gene. The germline V gene encodes CDR1 KGHDR and CDR2 SFDVKD. The CDR3 is CATSDLTSGDRNEQFF. In DNA form, the CDR3 reads TGTGCCACCAGTGATTTAACTAGCGGGGACCGCAATGAGCAGTTCTTC.

The chain carries TRBV5-1 and TRBJ1-3; D is undetermined. This CDR3 region has 16 residues. CDR1 and CDR2 (germline): SGHRS, YFSETQ. Trimming cost V 0 bases and J 0 bases, with 10 bases left between them. The CDR3 protein is CASSLGGAISGNTIYF. In nucleotides, the CDR3 is TGCGCCAGCAGCTTGGGGGGAGCCATCTCTGGAAACACCATATATTTT. The variable domain in full, completed from reference TRBV5-1 and TRBJ1-3, reads KAGVTQTPRYLIKTRGQQVTLSCSPISGHRSVSWYQQTPGQGLQFLFEYFSETQRNKGNFPGRFSGRQFSNSRSEMNVSTLELGDSALYLCASSLGGAISGNTIYFGEGSWLTVV.

The CDR3 DNA reads TGTGCCAGCAGCGGCACTAGCGGGAGGCACAATGAGCAGTTCTTC. Its protein is CASSGTSGRHNEQFF. This chain joins TRBV2 and TRBJ2-1; 12 bases are shared with TRBD2. Germline trimming cut 6 bases from V and 5 bases from J; bases unmatched to any gene: 5. CDR1 and CDR2 from the germline V gene are SNHLY and FYNNEI. CDR3 length: 15 amino acids.

The chain has TRBV4-1 and TRBJ1-2; maybe TRBD1 (5 bases). V was trimmed by 6 bases and J by 0 bases, leaving 20 bases between them. The CDR3 has 17 residues. Germline V gene sequence: CDR1 MGHRA, CDR2 YSYEKL. DNA of the CDR3: TGCGCCAGCAGACCAATAGGCCCGACAGCAACTAACTATGGCTACACCTTC. This sequence encodes CASRPIGPTATNYGYTF.

The genes are TRBV5-1 and TRBJ2-3; D remains ambiguous. The V gene lost 1 base and the J gene lost 6 bases, with 12 bases spanning the gap. The CDR3 is 14 residues long. Per germline, CDR1 SGHRS and CDR2 YFSETQ. The CDR3 spells CASSLSGPGDTQYF. The DNA for the CDR3 is TGCGCCAGCAGCTTGAGTGGGCCCGGGGATACGCAGTATTTT.

DNA of the CDR3: TGTGCCAGCAGTCCCGGACTAGCGGTAAACACAGATACGCAGTATTTT. Translated, it gives CASSPGLAVNTDTQYF. The chain employs TRBV27 and TRBJ2-3; 10 bases are shared with TRBD2. With V trimmed by 5 bases and J by 2 bases, 7 bases remained unmatched. The CDR3 loop spans 16 amino acids. CDR1 MNHEY and CDR2 SMNVEV come from the germline V gene (reference sequence).

The rearrangement joins TRBV19 to TRBJ2-1, with TRBD2 identical over 8 bases. Germline V gives CDR1 LNHDA, CDR2 SQIVND (reference sequence). This CDR3 region has 17 residues. J was trimmed by 3 bases and V by 3 bases; bases with no gene match: 10. The CDR3 loop reads CASSMSSAGGFYNEQFF. CDR3 sequence (DNA): TGTGCCAGTAGTATGTCTTCGGCGGGAGGTTTCTACAATGAGCAGTTCTTC.

V and J are TRBV7-8 and TRBJ1-4; D is possibly TRBD1 (5 bases). Germline CDR1 and CDR2: SGHVS and FQNEAQ. V lost 7 bases and J 8 bases, leaving 23 bases between the germline ends. The CDR3 has 16 amino acids. CDR3 protein: CASTLGRGGRNEKLFF. Here the CDR3 DNA reads TGTGCCAGCACTCTAGGTCGGGGGGGAAGAAACGAAAAACTGTTTTTT.

Remarks on this clone: This sample includes further DNA sequences coding for the same CDR3. The rearrangement links TRBV5-1 to TRBJ2-5; no firm D call. In germline, CDR1 is SGHRS, CDR2 YFSETQ. Trimming pared 0 bases from V and 2 bases from J, leaving 8 bases between. This CDR3 is 14 amino acids long. Here the CDR3 DNA reads TGCGCCAGCAGCTTGGGGCTAGGGCAAGAGACCCAGTACTTC. Amino acids: CASSLGLGQETQYF.

V is TRBV5-1 and J is TRBJ2-7; D is perhaps TRBD2 (6 bases). V was trimmed by 2 bases and J by 6 bases, leaving 9 bases between them. CDR3 length: 12 amino acids. In germline, CDR1 is SGHRS, CDR2 YFSETQ. The CDR3 DNA reads TGCGCCAGCAGCTTCACCGGGGGCGAGCAGTACGTC. It yields the protein CASSFTGGEQYV.

The chain joins TRBV4-2 to TRBJ2-2; tentatively, D is TRBD1 (5 bases). CDR1 LGHNA and CDR2 YNFKEQ come from the germline V gene. CDR3 size: 15 residues. Trimming removed 0 bases at V and 5 bases at J, with 10 bases between. The CDR3 DNA is TGTGCCAGCAGCCAAGAGTCAGGGAAAACCGGGGAGCTGTTTTTT. Translating gives CASSQESGKTGELFF.

The chain combines TRBV27 with TRBJ2-2; D is unclear. Between the trimmed V and J ends, which lost 6 bases and 7 bases, there was a span of 24 bases. This CDR3 is 17 amino acids long. Germline loops: CDR1 MNHEY, CDR2 SMNVEV (reference sequence). The CDR3: CASSSLVLFPKGGELFF. In DNA form, the CDR3 reads TGTGCCAGCAGCTCACTGGTTCTGTTCCCGAAGGGCGGGGAGCTGTTTTTT.

The rearrangement joins TRBV19 to TRBJ1-3; 8 bases match TRBD1. This CDR3 has 13 amino acids. Germline CDR1 LNHDA, CDR2 SQIVND (reference sequence). V lost 8 bases and J lost 0; bases outside the gene matches: 0. The CDR3 DNA follows: TGTGCCAGTGGACAGGGCTCTGGAAACACCATATATTTT. This encodes CASGQGSGNTIYF.

In DNA, the CDR3 is TGTGCCAGCCTGGCCGGGACCTCGGTCCCCGAGCAGTACTTC. It encodes CASLAGTSVPEQYF. The rearrangement joins TRBV28 to TRBJ2-7, with D perhaps being TRBD1 or TRBD2 (5 bases each). The CDR3 is 14 residues long. The V end lost 8 bases, the J end lost 6 bases, and 20 bases lay between the germline ends. Germline assignment: CDR1 MDHEN and CDR2 SYDVKM.

The rearrangement joins TRBV29-1 to TRBJ2-1; the match to TRBD1 covers 7 bases. Germline CDR1 is SQVTM and CDR2 is ANQGSEA. V shed 5 bases, J shed 2 bases, and the junction held 3 bases outside the gene matches. This CDR3 has 13 amino acids. The CDR3 coding sequence is TGCAGCGTTCGAGGGGGCACCTACAATGAGCAGTTCTTC. It is translated as CSVRGGTYNEQFF.

DNA of the CDR3: TGTGCCAGCAGTGACTCGAAGGCAGGGGGCGCGGATACGCAGTATTTT. Translation gives CASSDSKAGGADTQYF. The rearrangement links TRBV6-4 to TRBJ2-3; 8 bases match TRBD1. V shed 0 bases, J shed 6 bases, and the junction held 8 bases outside the gene matches. The CDR3 runs to 16 residues. The germline V gene has CDR1 MRHNA and CDR2 SNTAGT.

The chain combines TRBV4-1 with TRBJ2-7; tentative D call: TRBD1 (6 bases). The CDR3 length is 17 residues. Germline loops: CDR1 MGHRA, CDR2 YSYEKL. V was shortened by 1 base and J by 0 bases, with 16 bases between the two germline ends. CDR3 DNA: TGCGCCAGCAGCCAAGTTCCCCACGGGACACCCTCCTACGAGCAGTACTTC. It yields the protein CASSQVPHGTPSYEQYF.

The chain joins TRBV5-1 to TRBJ1-3; D is possibly TRBD1 (5 bases). Trimming stripped 0 bases from V and 2 bases from J, with 12 bases between. From germline, CDR1 is SGHRS and CDR2 YFSETQ. CDR3 size: 16 residues. CDR3 DNA: TGCGCCAGCAGCTTGGATATCGGGGGGACTGGAAACACCATATATTTT. Its translation is CASSLDIGGTGNTIYF.

The chain uses TRBV24-1 and TRBJ2-1; D tentatively fits TRBD1 or TRBD2 (5 bases each). Trimming cost V 3 bases and J 3 bases, with 14 bases left between them. Germline CDR1 KGHDR, CDR2 SFDVKD. CDR3 length: 16 amino acids. CDR3 coding DNA: TGTGCCACCAGTGATGGCTTACGGGGCGACTACAATGAGCAGTTCTTC. It encodes CATSDGLRGDYNEQFF.

The chain joins TRBV25-1 to TRBJ2-3, with D possibly being TRBD2 (6 bases). The ends were cut back, 2 bases at V and 4 bases at J, with 16 bases in the middle. The CDR3 runs to 16 residues. Per germline, CDR1 MGHDK and CDR2 SYGVNS. The CDR3 reads CASSEERGGTPDTQYF. The CDR3 DNA reads TGTGCCAGCAGTGAAGAACGAGGCGGGACGCCAGATACGCAGTATTTT.

V is TRBV6-5 and J is TRBJ2-1, with a possible D match to TRBD1 (5 bases). CDR3 length equals 15 residues. In germline, CDR1 is MNHEY, CDR2 SVGAGI. V was cut by 5 bases and J by 0 bases, with 11 bases left in between. The CDR3 DNA reads TGTGCCAGCAGTAGACAGAAGAGCTCCTACAATGAGCAGTTCTTC. Protein: CASSRQKSSYNEQFF.